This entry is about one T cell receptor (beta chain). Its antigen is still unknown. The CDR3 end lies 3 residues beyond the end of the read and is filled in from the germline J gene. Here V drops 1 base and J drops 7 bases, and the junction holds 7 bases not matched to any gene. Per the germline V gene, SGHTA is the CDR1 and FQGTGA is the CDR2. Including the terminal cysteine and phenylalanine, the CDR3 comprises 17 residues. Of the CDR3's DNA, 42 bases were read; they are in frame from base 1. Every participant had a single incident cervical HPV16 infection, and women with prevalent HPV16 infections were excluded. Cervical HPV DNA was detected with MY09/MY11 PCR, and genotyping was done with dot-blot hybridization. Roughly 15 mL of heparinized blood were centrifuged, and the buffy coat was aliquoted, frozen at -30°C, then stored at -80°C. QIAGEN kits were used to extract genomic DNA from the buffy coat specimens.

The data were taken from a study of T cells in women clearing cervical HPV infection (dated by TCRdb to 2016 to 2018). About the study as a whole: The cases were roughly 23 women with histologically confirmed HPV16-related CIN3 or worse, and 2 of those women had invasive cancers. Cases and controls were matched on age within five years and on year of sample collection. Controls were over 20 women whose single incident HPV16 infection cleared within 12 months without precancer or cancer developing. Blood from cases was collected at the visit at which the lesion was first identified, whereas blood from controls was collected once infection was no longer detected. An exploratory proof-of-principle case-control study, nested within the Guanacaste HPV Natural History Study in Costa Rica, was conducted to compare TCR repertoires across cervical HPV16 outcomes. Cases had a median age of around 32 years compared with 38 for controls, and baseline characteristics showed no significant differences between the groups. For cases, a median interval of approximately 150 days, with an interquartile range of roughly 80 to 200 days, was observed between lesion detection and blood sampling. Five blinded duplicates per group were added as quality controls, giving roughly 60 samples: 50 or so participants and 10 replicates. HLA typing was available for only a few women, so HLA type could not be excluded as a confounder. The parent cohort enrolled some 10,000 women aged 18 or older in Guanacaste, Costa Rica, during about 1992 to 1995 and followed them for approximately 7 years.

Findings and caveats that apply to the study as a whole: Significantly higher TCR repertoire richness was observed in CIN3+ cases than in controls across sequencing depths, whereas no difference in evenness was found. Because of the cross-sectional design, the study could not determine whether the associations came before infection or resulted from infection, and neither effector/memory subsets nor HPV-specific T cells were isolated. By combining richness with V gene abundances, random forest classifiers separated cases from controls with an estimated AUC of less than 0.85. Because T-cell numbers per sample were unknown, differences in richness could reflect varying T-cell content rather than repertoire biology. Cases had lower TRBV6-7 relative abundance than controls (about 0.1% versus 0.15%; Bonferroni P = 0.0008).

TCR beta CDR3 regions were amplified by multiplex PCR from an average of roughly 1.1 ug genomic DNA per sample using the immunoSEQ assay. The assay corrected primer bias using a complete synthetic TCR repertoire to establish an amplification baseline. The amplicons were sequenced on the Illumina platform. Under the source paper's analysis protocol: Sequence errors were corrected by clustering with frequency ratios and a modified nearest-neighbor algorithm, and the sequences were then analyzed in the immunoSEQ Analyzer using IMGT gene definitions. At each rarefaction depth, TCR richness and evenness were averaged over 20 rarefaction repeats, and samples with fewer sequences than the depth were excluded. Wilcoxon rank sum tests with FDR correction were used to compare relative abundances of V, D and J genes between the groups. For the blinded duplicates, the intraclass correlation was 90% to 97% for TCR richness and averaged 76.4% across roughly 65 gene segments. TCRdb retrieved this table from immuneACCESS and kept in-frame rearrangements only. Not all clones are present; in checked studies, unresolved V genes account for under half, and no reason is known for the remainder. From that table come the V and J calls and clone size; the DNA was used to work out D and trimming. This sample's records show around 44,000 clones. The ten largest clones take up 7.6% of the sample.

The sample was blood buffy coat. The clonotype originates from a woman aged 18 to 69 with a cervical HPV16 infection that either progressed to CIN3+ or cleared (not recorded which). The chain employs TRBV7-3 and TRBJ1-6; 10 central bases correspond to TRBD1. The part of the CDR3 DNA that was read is TGTGCCAGCAGCTTAAATGCCCCGACAGGGGGCAATTCACCC. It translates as CASSLNAPTGGNSP. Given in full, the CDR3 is CASSLNAPTGGNSPLHF.